This TCR beta chain was documented in a study of blood T cell repertoires in COVID-19 (dated by TCRdb to the early 2020s). Regarding the research as a whole: Samples covering the acute and convalescent phases of COVID-19 were provided by collaborators in the United States, Italy and Spain. The material from the prospective study consisted of cDNA or gDNA derived from T cells, B-cell-depleted T cells, or PBMCs. Subjects who had been exposed to COVID-19, were actively infected with it, or had recovered from it provided the deeply sampled blood TCRbeta repertoires that made up the dataset. The repertoires were released in a freely available public database intended as a resource for research on the immune response to SARS-CoV-2. Samples came from the ongoing ImmuneRACE study (first 160 participants) plus 1,254 subjects from 6 global collaborators. Nearly every sample came with metadata listing a de-identified subject ID, COVID-19 status, age in years and sex. HLA class I and class II types, where available, came from metadata supplied by the sample provider rather than from assay-based typing.

What the authors observed across the whole study: The quantity of clinical and demographic metadata differed by source and by participant and was supplied without curation.

The germline V gene yields MNHEY for CDR1 and SVGEGT for CDR2. The CDR3 measures 13 amino acids from cysteine to phenylalanine. The entry retains the CDR3 DNA only, 39 bases that are in frame from base 1. For this chain, trimming is 5 bases at the V end and 3 bases at the J end, and the number of junction bases without a gene match is 4. A remark on this clone: Its antigen is unknown. No base quality information exists; no much larger clone differs at one position.

In Seattle, one collaborating source enrolled patients while the infection was active and tracked those patients longitudinally over the course of disease. Collaborating institutions collected whole blood in K2EDTA tubes following their own protocols. For TCRbeta analysis, collaborators shipped samples in one of three forms: frozen whole blood, isolated PBMCs, or DNA extracted from either of those sample types. The immunoSEQ Assay, a bias-controlled multiplex PCR, was used to amplify TCRbeta CDR3 regions from genomic DNA. Processing in the source paper ran as follows. Nucleated cell counts per sample were estimated from amplification of reference gene primers within the assay. To quantify the absolute abundance of each unique TCRbeta CDR3 rearrangement, sequence reads were collapsed and filtered. Productive Simpson clonality was computed per sample as the square root of Simpson's diversity index over productive rearrangements. Imported from immuneACCESS, the table was reduced by TCRdb to in-frame sequences with V and J called. These copies leave out some clones; in studies compared against another copy, an unresolved V gene accounts for under half, and the cause of the remainder is not known. V and J calls plus clone size are reproduced from that table; the DNA served to infer D and trimming. In this sample the table shows roughly 250,000 clones, 80% to 95% of which occur a single time. Approximately 2.6% of the sample goes to the ten largest clones.

Recombination joined TRBV6-2 or TRBV6-3 with TRBJ2-7; 7 nucleotides in the junction match TRBD1. Sample: peripheral blood. The sequence was collected from a person aged 18-29 years with COVID-19, enrolled during active disease. The CDR3 region reads CASSRDRLYEQYF. The DNA is TGTGCCAGCAGTCGGGACAGACTCTACGAGCAGTACTTC.